The rows below give T cell receptor beta chains drawn from one sample of a study of blood T cell repertoires in COVID-19. Only in-frame clones appear in the TCRdb table, and some are missing; sequencing was by immunoSEQ multiplex PCR. Seen here are approximately 180,000 clones, about 88% observed once, and the top ten hold 1.2%. The sequencing sample was made of PBMCs or T cells enriched from blood (not recorded which). The source is a human donor with acute COVID-19. The donor label of this sample is uncertain. Each CDR3 is given with its conserved first and last residue. The D gene is left open where the match is weak. Not every row has a clone size; where given, it reads once, few, many or a size class.

cdr3_nt	cdr3_aa	clone_size	d_call	v_call	j_call
TGTGCCAGCAGCTTGGGGACAGGCGCCCCCCGTTTCTTCTATGGCTACACCTTC	CASSLGTGAPRFFYGYTF	once	TRBD1	TRBV5-8	TRBJ1-2
TGTGCCGGCAAACGCGCCGGGGAGCTGTTTTTT	CAGKRAGELFF	-	-	TRBV2	TRBJ2-2
TGTGCCAGCAGCCGGGACAGGGGGAACACTGAAGCTTTCTTT	CASSRDRGNTEAFF	-	TRBD1	TRBV13	TRBJ1-1
TGTGCCAGCAGTCTACTTAGCGGGGAGGGCAATGAGCAGTTCTTC	CASSLLSGEGNEQFF	few	TRBD2	TRBV7-3	TRBJ2-1
TGTGCCAGTAGTATATCCAGGGGCCGCAATCAGCCCCAGCATTTT	CASSISRGRNQPQHF	-	-	TRBV19	TRBJ1-5
TGTGCCAGCAGCCGTGCGGCAGATACGCAGTATTTT	CASSRAADTQYF	-	-	TRBV4-2	TRBJ2-3
TGTGCCAGTAGTACACGGGTGGGGGCCCTCGAGGACTATGGCTACACCTTC	CASSTRVGALEDYGYTF	few	-	TRBV19	TRBJ1-2
TGCGCCAGCAGCCTTCCGACAGAAAATGAAAAACTGTTTTTT	CASSLPTENEKLFF	-	-	TRBV5-1	TRBJ1-4
TGTGCCAGCAGTTACTCGCTGCGACAGGGGGGAAAGCGGTACACCTTC	CASSYSLRQGGKRYTF	-	TRBD1	TRBV6-6	TRBJ1-2
TGTGCCAGCAGTTTAGACAGCAACTATGGCTACACCTTC	CASSLDSNYGYTF	once	-	TRBV28	TRBJ1-2